The rows below give T cell receptor delta chains drawn from one sample of a study of gamma-delta T cells after stem cell transplantation. TCRdb redid the clone calls on the RT-PCR reads with CATT. The sample consists of fewer than 2,500 delta-chain clones, roughly 45% of them appearing once. The sample comprised gamma-delta T cells. The receptors derive from a human donor. It is not recorded whose cells these are; they may come from a transplant donor. Each CDR3 is given with its conserved first and last residue. The order of the fields is V gene, D gene, J gene, clone size, CDR3 DNA, CDR3 protein. The D gene is left open where the match is weak. Where a row states a size, it is once, few, many or the class of an expanded clone; other rows omit it.

TRDV2	TRDD3	TRDJ1	medium-sized	TGTGCCTGTGACTCCGTACTGGGGGATGCTGCCTCCACCGATAAACTCATCTTT	CACDSVLGDAASTDKLIF
TRDV2	.	TRDJ1	.	TGTGCCTGTGACCTACGACGGGATCGCCAACGGTGGGTCATCTTT	CACDLRRDRQRWVIF
TRDV2	TRDD3	TRDJ1	few	TGTGCCAGTGACACCGTCGGGGGATACGATAAACTCATCTTT	CASDTVGGYDKLIF
TRDV2	TRDD3	TRDJ1	few	TGTGCCTGTGACCGACTGGGGGCTAATAAACTCATCTTT	CACDRLGANKLIF
TRDV2	.	TRDJ1	medium-sized	TGTGCCTGTGACACCGTGGGGAGCTTCTACACCGATAAACTCATCTTT	CACDTVGSFYTDKLIF
TRDV2	TRDD3	TRDJ4	.	TGTGCCTGTGACTCTCTTACTGGGGGACCCCGACCCCTGATCTTT	CACDSLTGGPRPLIF
TRDV2	TRDD3	TRDJ1	.	TGTGCCTGTGACCCGGTGAGTGGGGGATCCTACACCGATAAACTCATCTTT	CACDPVSGGSYTDKLIF
TRDV2	TRDD3	TRDJ1	.	TGTGCCTGTGACACTCTTGGGGGATACCGGGCCGATAAACTCATCTTT	CACDTLGGYRADKLIF
TRDV2	TRDD3	TRDJ1	.	TGTGCCTGTGACCCGTTGGGGGATGAGTACACCGATAAACTCATCTTT	CACDPLGDEYTDKLIF
TRDV2	TRDD3	TRDJ3	few	TGTGCCTGTGACACCGTAGTGGGGGATACGCTAGCCCGACAGATGTTTTTC	CACDTVVGDTLARQMFF
TRDV2	TRDD3	TRDJ3	medium-sized	TGTGCCTGTGACACTGTACTGGGGGATTCCTGGGACACCCGACAGATGTTTTTC	CACDTVLGDSWDTRQMFF
TRDV2	TRDD3	TRDJ1	medium-sized	TGTGCCTGTGACCCACTGGGGGACCCCAACACCGATAAACTCATCTTT	CACDPLGDPNTDKLIF
TRDV2	.	TRDJ2	.	TGTGCCTGTGACTCAGTCTCCCGGGGGAGTTCCGACAATTCGACAGCCCCACTCTTCTTT	CACDSVSRGSSDNSTAPLFF
TRDV2	.	TRDJ3	.	TGTGCCTGTGACACCGCCGGGGGGCCGACCTGGGACACCCGACAAATGTTTTTC	CACDTAGGPTWDTRQMFF
TRDV2	TRDD3	TRDJ2	.	TGTGCCTGTGACCAAGTCTCCTGGGGGATTTCCGACAATTCGACAGCCCAACTCTTCTTT	CACDQVSWGISDNSTAQLFF
TRDV2	TRDD3	TRDJ1	.	TGTGCCTGCGACCCACTGGCCTCCGCACTGGGGGATAATACCGATAAACTCATCTTT	CACDPLASALGDNTDKLIF
TRDV2	.	TRDJ1	.	TGTGCCTGTGAATGGATCAACTCCCAAAAAAAACTGGGTTATTCGGGTTCCGGAACCGATAAACTCATCTTT	CACEWINSQKKLGYSGSGTDKLIF
TRDV2	.	TRDJ1	hyperexpanded	TGTGCCTGTGACACGTGGGCCCCCGACGGGGGGACCGATAAACTCATCTTT	CACDTWAPDGGTDKLIF
TRDV2	TRDD3	TRDJ3	.	TGTGCCTGTGACACCACTGGGGGATCCATCAGAAGCTGGGACACCCGACAGGTGTTTTTC	CACDTTGGSIRSWDTRQVFF
TRDV2	TRDD3	TRDJ1	.	TGTGCCTGTGACTCAGTACTGGGGGATATGAGTTCTCGGGGTACCGATAAACTCATCTTT	CACDSVLGDMSSRGTDKLIF
TRDV2	TRDD3	TRDJ1	.	TGTGCCTGTGACACCGTAAGTCCCTTGGGGGATAACAGTGACACCGATAAACTCATCTTT	CACDTVSPLGDNSDTDKLIF
TRDV2	.	TRDJ3	.	TGTGCCTGTGCCCCCCTGTGGGCCCTTCCATCCTGGGACACCCGACAGATGTTTTTC	CACAPLWALPSWDTRQMFF
TRDV2	TRDD3	TRDJ1	few	TGTGCCTGTGACACCCTACTAGTAGAGGATACGACCGATAAACTCATCTTT	CACDTLLVEDTTDKLIF
TRDV2	TRDD3	TRDJ1	large	TGTGCCTGTGACAAGGTCACGCCTGGGGGATACGACCCCCCCGGGGCAGAGGGCAAACTCATCTTT	CACDKVTPGGYDPPGAEGKLIF
TRDV2	TRDD3	TRDJ1	medium-sized	TGTGCCTGTGACGATTTGGGGGATACGGGCACCGATAAACTCATCTTT	CACDDLGDTGTDKLIF
TRDV2	.	TRDJ1	.	TGTGCCTGTGACAGCTTAACCTGGGAGATTACTCATAAGAATAAACTCATCTTT	CACDSLTWEITHKNKLIF
TRDV2	TRDD3	TRDJ3	few	TGTGCCTGTGACACCGCTGTTGACTGGGGGACACACTCCTGGGACACCCGACAGATGTTTTTC	CACDTAVDWGTHSWDTRQMFF
TRDV2	TRDD3	TRDJ1	few	TGTGCCTGTGACCCTTTACCTATCCATATACCTACTGGGGGATACCAGGCCGATAAACTCATCTTT	CACDPLPIHIPTGGYQADKLIF
TRDV2	.	TRDJ4	.	TGTGCCTGTGACTATGGGGGGGGTCACAGACCCCTGATCTTT	CACDYGGGHRPLIF
TRDV2	TRDD3	TRDJ1	few	TGTGCCTGTGACGCTCTACTGGGGGATACGGGGTGCACCGATAAACTCATCTTT	CACDALLGDTGCTDKLIF
TRDV2	.	TRDJ1	.	TGTGCCTGTGACACCTTGCTCCTCCCCACCGATAAACTCATCTTT	CACDTLLLPTDKLIF
TRDV2	TRDD3	TRDJ3	.	TGTGCCTGTGACACCCCGGGTACTGGGGGGACGTCCTCCTGGGACACCCGACAGATGTTTTTC	CACDTPGTGGTSSWDTRQMFF
TRDV2	TRDD3	TRDJ1	.	TGTGCCTGTGACACTGTACTGGGGGACCCTAAGTACACCGATAAACTCATCTTT	CACDTVLGDPKYTDKLIF
TRDV2	TRDD3	TRDJ3	.	TGTGCCTGTGACCCCTTTACTGGGGGATACGTTTCCTGGGACACCCGACAGATGTTTTTC	CACDPFTGGYVSWDTRQMFF
TRDV2	TRDD3	TRDJ1	few	TGTGCCTGTGACCCGGTGTTTGGGGGATACGCAATTAAACCCGATAACCTCATCTTT	CACDPVFGGYAIKPDNLIF
TRDV2	.	TRDJ1	.	TGTGCCTGTGATTGTTTATCTGGGGATGCTCGACTTAACACCGATAAACTCATCTTT	CACDCLSGDARLNTDKLIF
TRDV2	TRDD3	TRDJ1	.	TGTGCCTGTGAGCCCTTAACCCCCTCCTACGGGACGGCTGGGGGAAACACCGATAAACTCATCTTT	CACEPLTPSYGTAGGNTDKLIF
TRDV2	TRDD3	TRDJ1	medium-sized	TGTGCCTGTGACACCGTCTGGGGGAGAGGAGACACCGATAAACTCATCTTT	CACDTVWGRGDTDKLIF
TRDV2	.	TRDJ1	few	TGTGCCTGTGACACCCTTCCTACGAGGGGGATTAACACCGATAAACTCATCTTT	CACDTLPTRGINTDKLIF
TRDV2	TRDD3	TRDJ3	.	TGTGCCTGTGACACCGTACGCTTTTCTACTGGGGGCTCCGGGGGCTCCTGGTACACCCGACAGATGTTTTTC	CACDTVRFSTGGSGGSWYTRQMFF
TRDV2	TRDD3	TRDJ1	few	TGTGCCTGTGACTCACTACTGGGGGACCGCATCAACACCGATAAACTCATCTTT	CACDSLLGDRINTDKLIF
TRDV2	TRDD3	TRDJ3	medium-sized	TGTGCCTGTGACAGACTGGGGGATAGCTCCTGGGACACCCGACAGATGTTTTTC	CACDRLGDSSWDTRQMFF
TRDV2	.	TRDJ1	few	TGTGCCTGTGACTCACTCGGGGGCCACCGATCTGACGGTACCCCCTTTATGTGCGATAAACTCATCTTT	CACDSLGGHRSDGTPFMCDKLIF
TRDV2	TRDD3	TRDJ1	large	TGTGCCTGTGAACCAGTACTGGGGGATACGAATGAACCCGGCGAGACCGATAAACTCATCTTT	CACEPVLGDTNEPGETDKLIF